This passage covers 18 T cell receptor beta chains from one sample sequenced in a study of radiotherapy plus CTLA-4 blockade in lung cancer. The assay was immunoSEQ multiplex PCR, and TCRdb's table has in-frame clones only and misses some. The sample holds about 100,000 clones, roughly 85% seen once. The sample here was peripheral blood, taken from a patient treated with radiotherapy plus ipilimumab. These receptors all stem from a human donor with non-small cell lung cancer who had stable disease on radiotherapy plus ipilimumab.

The gene calls are TRBV18 and TRBJ1-6; 10 bases map to TRBD1. V was clipped by 4 bases and J by 7 bases; unmatched bases: 13. Germline CDR1 and CDR2: KGHSH and LQKENI. This CDR3 spans 18 amino acids. CDR3 in DNA: TGTGCCAGCTCACTTAGCCCGGGACAGGGGTCCGCAAATTCACCCCTCCACTTT. Encoded protein: CASSLSPGQGSANSPLHF. Combining the CDR3 with reference TRBV18 and TRBJ1-6 gives the whole variable domain NAGVMQNPRHLVRRRGQEARLRCSPMKGHSHVYWYRQLPEEGLKFMVYLQKENIIDESGMPKERFSAEFPKEGPSILRIQQVVRGDSAAYFCASSLSPGQGSANSPLHFGNGTRLTVT.

The chain's CDR3 is CASRHPGRGTNEKLFF. DNA for the CDR3: TGTGCCAGCAGACATCCGGGACGGGGGACTAATGAAAAACTGTTTTTT. The chain uses TRBV11-2 and TRBJ1-4, with a tentative D call TRBD1 (5 bases). This CDR3 has 16 amino acids. V was pared by 6 bases and J by 2 bases, with 16 bases between. Germline V CDR1 and CDR2: SGHAT, FQNNGV.

As for this clone: One end of the junction does not line up with germline, which may come from a read error. The chain employs TRBV7-7 and TRBJ2-1; D not certain. The CDR3 has 13 amino acids. Germline V gene data show CDR1 as SSHAT and CDR2 as FNYEAQ (reference sequence). The CDR3 DNA reads as TGTGCTAGCAGCTTCGATTATGGCGATGAGCAGTTCTTC. This sequence encodes CASSFDYGDEQFF. The whole variable domain, remainder taken from reference TRBV7-7 and TRBJ2-1, is GAGVSQSPRYKVTKRGQDVTLRCDPISSHATLYWYQQALGQGPEFLTYFNYEAQPDKSGLPSDRFSAERPEGSISTLTIQRTEQRDSAMYRCASSFDYGDEQFFGPGTRLTVL.

The V and J genes are TRBV18 and TRBJ1-1; no firm D call. The CDR3 is made up of 16 amino acids. With 0 bases removed from V and 1 base from J, the gap between germline ends came to 12 bases. Germline values: CDR1 KGHSH, CDR2 LQKENI. Here the CDR3 reads CASSPPGGVRNTEAFF. In nucleotides, the CDR3 is TGTGCCAGCTCACCACCGGGTGGGGTGAGGAACACTGAAGCTTTCTTT.

The rearrangement uses TRBV28 and TRBJ1-5, with unresolved D. V gave up 5 bases and J gave up 0 bases, with 20 bases separating them. CDR1 and CDR2 (germline): MDHEN, SYDVKM. This CDR3 spans 18 amino acids. CDR3 amino acids: CASSLSGSAGYSNQPQHF. The CDR3 coding sequence is TGTGCCAGCAGTCTTTCTGGTTCGGCGGGTTATAGCAATCAGCCCCAGCATTTT.

J is TRBJ2-1 and V is TRBV9; no firm D call. Germline CDR1 reads SGDLS; CDR2 reads YYNGEE. Trimming removed 4 bases from V and 15 bases from J, with 17 bases in between. CDR3 length equals 12 residues. CDR3 bases: TGTGCCAGCAGCTCGCATACCGACTCCCCGTTCTTC. Residues: CASSSHTDSPFF.

This clone appeared a single time. The chain joins TRBV11-2 to TRBJ1-4, with D perhaps TRBD1 (6 bases). This CDR3 has 14 amino acids. Germline CDR1 and CDR2: SGHAT and FQNNGV. The V and J ends lost 4 bases and 8 bases respectively, with 14 bases between them. The DNA for the CDR3 is TGTGCCAGCAGCTCACAACAGGGTTTGGAAAAACTGTTTTTT. It encodes CASSSQQGLEKLFF. Supplemented by reference TRBV11-2 and TRBJ1-4, the full variable domain reads EAGVAQSPRYKIIEKRQSVAFWCNPISGHATLYWYQQILGQGPKLLIQFQNNGVVDDSQLPKDRFSAERLKGVDSTLKIQPAKLEDSAVYLCASSSQQGLEKLFFGSGTQLSVL.

The chain carries TRBV5-1 and TRBJ1-3, with D tentatively TRBD1 (5 bases). With 1 base removed from V and 6 bases from J, the gap between germline ends came to 14 bases. This CDR3 is built from 15 residues. CDR1 and CDR2 from the germline V gene are SGHRS and YFSETQ. The CDR3 reads CASSLPSGGVNTIYF. The DNA for the CDR3 is TGCGCCAGCAGCTTGCCGTCCGGGGGAGTAAACACCATATATTTT.

This clone was detected only a few times. The chain links TRBV7-9 to TRBJ2-7, with D unclear. The germline CDR1 and CDR2 sequences are SEHNR and FQNEAQ (reference sequence). The germline V and J ends were trimmed by 3 bases and 3 bases, with 6 bases remaining between them. The CDR3 loop spans 12 amino acids. The CDR3 loop reads CASSFEVYEQYF. DNA for the CDR3: TGTGCCAGCAGCTTTGAGGTCTACGAGCAGTACTTC.

This clone was seen a single time. This chain uses TRBV6-1 with TRBJ1-2; D uncertain. V was clipped by 1 base and J by 8 bases, with 8 bases between them. The V gene's germline CDR1 is MNHNS and CDR2 SASEGT. The CDR3 extends over 12 amino acids. The CDR3 DNA reads as TGTGCCAGCAGTGAAGACGTGGAGGGCTACACCTTC. The encoded protein is CASSEDVEGYTF.

This clone was observed a few times. The chain couples TRBV2 to TRBJ1-5, with D hard to call. This CDR3 is built from 15 residues. V was pared by 1 base and J by 3 bases, with 10 bases between. The germline gives CDR1 SNHLY, CDR2 FYNNEI. CDR3 DNA: TGTGCCAGCAGTGAAGGGGGATCGCACAATCAGCCCCAGCATTTT. This sequence encodes CASSEGGSHNQPQHF.

This rearrangement joins TRBV28 to TRBJ1-2; TRBD1 matches at 12 bases. Germline V gives CDR1 MDHEN, CDR2 SYDVKM. CDR3 size: 17 residues. V lost 4 bases, J lost 6 bases, and 12 bases stayed unmatched. This CDR3 is CASSSYGTGGVSHGYTF. The CDR3 DNA is TGTGCCAGCAGTTCCTACGGGACAGGGGGCGTTTCCCATGGCTACACCTTC.

The table lists this clone with a few counts. The chain uses TRBV5-8 and TRBJ1-6, with 10 bases that match TRBD1. Per germline, CDR1 SGHTS and CDR2 YDEGEE. V trimming: 0 bases; J trimming: 10 bases; junction bases outside the gene matches: 4. This CDR3 has 15 amino acids. The CDR3 DNA is TGTGCCAGCAGCTTGGCCGGACAGGGGGGATCACCCCTCCACTTT. Its translation is CASSLAGQGGSPLHF.

This rearrangement joins TRBV28 to TRBJ2-4; D uncertain. The CDR3 runs 15 residues. CDR1 MDHEN and CDR2 SYDVKM come from the germline V gene. With 4 bases removed from V and 3 bases from J, the gap between germline ends came to 13 bases. Here the CDR3 DNA reads TGTGCCAGCAGTTCAACGAGTAGGGACAAAAACATTCAGTACTTC. Translating gives CASSSTSRDKNIQYF.

This chain joins TRBV10-2 and TRBJ2-1, with D hard to call. This CDR3 region has 17 residues. Germline V gives CDR1 WSHSY, CDR2 SAAADI. Trimming left V 9 bases short and J 5 bases short, with 26 bases between. In nucleotides, the CDR3 is TGCGCCAGTATGGGCCTGCGCACAGCCATGCGGAACAATGAGCAGTTCTTC. Translating it yields CASMGLRTAMRNNEQFF.

The rearrangement uses TRBV5-4 and TRBJ1-6; D remains unclear. This CDR3 comprises 14 residues. Germline lookup yields CDR1 SGHNT and CDR2 YYREEE (reference sequence). The ends were cut back, 3 bases at V and 7 bases at J, with 11 bases in the middle. The CDR3 region is CASSSTSGNSPLHF. CDR3 bases: TGTGCCAGCAGCTCGACCAGCGGGAATTCACCCCTCCACTTT.

This chain links TRBV9 with TRBJ2-1, with 11 nucleotides matching TRBD1. The CDR3 extends over 16 amino acids. CDR1 SGDLS and CDR2 YYNGEE come from the germline V gene. Losses at the gene ends were 1 base for V and 4 bases for J; bases not matched to a gene: 4. CDR3 protein: CASSVTGQGAYNEQFF. The CDR3 region has the DNA TGTGCCAGCAGCGTAACTGGACAGGGGGCTTACAATGAGCAGTTCTTC.

The chain uses TRBV20-1 and TRBJ1-1, with TRBD1 identical over 7 bases. The CDR3 has 11 amino acids. V lost 5 bases and J lost 7; bases outside the gene matches: 4. Germline-derived CDR1 and CDR2 are DFQATT and SNEGSKA (reference sequence). CDR3 in amino acids: CSAPRGDEAFF. In nucleotides, the CDR3 is TGCAGTGCTCCCAGGGGGGATGAAGCTTTCTTT.